The text below deals with one T cell receptor (beta chain). Its antigen remains undetermined. No base-level quality is on record; no much larger clone is a single base apart. The sample belongs to a study of metastatic and nonmetastatic thyroid tumors (dated by TCRdb to about 2020). With respect to the entire study: Repertoires from peripheral blood and from tumor or nodule tissue samples of malignant and benign thyroid patients were compared.

Overall study outcomes, separate from this receptor: TCR beta diversity was reported as significantly higher in malignant tumors than in benign nodules, in both blood and tumor samples.

From the cysteine up to the phenylalanine, the CDR3 has a length of 15 residues. Only the CDR3 DNA stays, 45 bases, in frame from base 1. Reading the germline V gene gives CDR1 SGDLS and CDR2 YYNGEE. The library was made by PCR. Sequencing was performed on an Illumina HiSeq 4000. High-throughput sequencing was used to profile the CDR3 region of the TCR beta-chain in every patient. As for the authors' bioinformatics: A classifier to discriminate distant-metastatic papillary thyroid cancer patients was built from CDR3 differences across clinicopathological groups. Repertoire diversity was assessed with the Shannon index, and tumor-blood repertoire similarity with the Morisita-Horn index. Using fastp at Q25 and MiXCR, TCRdb reprocessed the public reads and kept productive beta chains. TCRdb, not the original authors, processed these V and J calls. Here the sample has about 40,000 clones; about 15% occur a single time. The ten largest clones represent around 9.9% of the sample.

None of the patients had been given any treatment before thyroid surgery. Using T-cell receptor beta sequencing, the study looked back at clinical samples from patients collected from about 2011 to 2018. The sequence was collected from a female donor with papillary thyroid cancer or a benign thyroid nodule (not recorded which). Some clones in this sample may be carry-over from other donors' samples. This receptor chain uses TRBV9 and TRBJ2-1; the D gene is perhaps TRBD2, on 5 matching bases. Sample: tumor tissue. The DNA sequence follows: TGTTCCATCAGCGTAGCCAGCGGACGATACAATGAGCAGTTCTTC. Its translation reads: CSISVASGRYNEQFF.